The clone carrying this T cell receptor (beta chain) was recorded once. The same CDR3 is also encoded by other DNA sequences in this sample. These data are taken from a study of OX40 agonist ivuxolimab in advanced cancers. As for the study in general: Patients were dosed with the agonistic anti-OX40 (CD134) antibody ivuxolimab. At doses from 0.01 to 10 mg/kg, patients were given intravenous ivuxolimab every 2 weeks.

In germline, CDR1 is KGHSH, CDR2 LQKENI. The V gene end was trimmed by 3 bases and the J gene end by 5 bases; junction bases not matched to a gene: 4. The CDR3 spans 14 residues. Clones were read by immunoSEQ multiplex PCR, and TCRdb kept only the in-frame ones, dropping some. The sample lists tens of thousands of clones; approximately 86% were seen once. Autoimmune disease history or systemic immunosuppression disqualified patients. Samples were taken at baseline and on day 1 of cycles 4 and 7. Specimen: CD4+ or CD8+ T cells sorted from blood, collected in a trial of the OX40 agonist ivuxolimab. The sequence was obtained from an adult with an advanced solid tumor such as melanoma, head and neck, liver or kidney cancer. V is TRBV18 and J is TRBJ2-1, with 7 bases matching TRBD1. This CDR3 is CASSPRTGDNEQFF. The CDR3 nucleotides read TGTGCCAGCTCACCCCGGACAGGAGACAATGAGCAGTTCTTC. Supplemented by reference TRBV18 and TRBJ2-1, the full variable domain reads NAGVMQNPRHLVRRRGQEARLRCSPMKGHSHVYWYRQLPEEGLKFMVYLQKENIIDESGMPKERFSAEFPKEGPSILRIQQVVRGDSAAYFCASSPRTGDNEQFFGPGTRLTVL.